This record looks at one TCR beta chain sequence and its context. The CDR3 contains 15 residues. Germline CDR1 MNHEY, CDR2 SMNVEV (reference sequence). Losses at the gene ends were 5 bases for V and 5 bases for J; bases not matched to a gene: 4. The data were taken from a study of cytomegalovirus exposure and HLA in healthy donors. The PCR had 60 Vbeta and 13 Jbeta primers. The repertoire was sequenced with immunoSEQ multiplex PCR; TCRdb's copy has only in-frame clones and lacks some. Reported are 75,000 to 95,000 clones; the ten largest clones contain over 1.2%. The sequence came from a woman aged 60-70 years in good health and CMV-seronegative. Material for sequencing was PBMCs. The chain uses TRBV27 and TRBJ2-1; TRBD2 aligns across 12 bases. The CDR3 protein is CASSPTSGRNNEQFF. In DNA form, the CDR3 reads TGTGCCAGCAGTCCCACTAGCGGGAGGAACAATGAGCAGTTCTTC.